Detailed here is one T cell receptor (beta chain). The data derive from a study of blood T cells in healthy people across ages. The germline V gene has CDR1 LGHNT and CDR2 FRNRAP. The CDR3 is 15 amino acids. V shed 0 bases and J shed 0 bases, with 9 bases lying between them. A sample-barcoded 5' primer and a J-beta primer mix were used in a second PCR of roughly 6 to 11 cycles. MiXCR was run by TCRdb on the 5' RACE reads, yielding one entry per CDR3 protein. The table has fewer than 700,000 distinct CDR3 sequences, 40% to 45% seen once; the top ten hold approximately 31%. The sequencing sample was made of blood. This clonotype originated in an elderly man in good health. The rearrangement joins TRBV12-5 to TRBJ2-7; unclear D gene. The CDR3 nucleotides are TGTGCTAGTGGTTTGGTACTTGCCCACTCCTACGAGCAGTACTTC. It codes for CASGLVLAHSYEQYF.